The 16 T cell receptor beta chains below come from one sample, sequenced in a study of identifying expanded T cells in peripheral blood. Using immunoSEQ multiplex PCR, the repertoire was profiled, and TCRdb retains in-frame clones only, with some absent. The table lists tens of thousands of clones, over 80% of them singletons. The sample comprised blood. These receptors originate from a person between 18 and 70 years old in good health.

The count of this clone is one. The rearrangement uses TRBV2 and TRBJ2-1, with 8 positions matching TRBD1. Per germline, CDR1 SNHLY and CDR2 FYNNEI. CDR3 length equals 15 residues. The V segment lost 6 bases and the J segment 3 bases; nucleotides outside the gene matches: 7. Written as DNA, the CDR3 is TGTGCCAGCAGCCGACAGGGGAAGGTCTACAATGAGCAGTTCTTC. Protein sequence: CASSRQGKVYNEQFF.

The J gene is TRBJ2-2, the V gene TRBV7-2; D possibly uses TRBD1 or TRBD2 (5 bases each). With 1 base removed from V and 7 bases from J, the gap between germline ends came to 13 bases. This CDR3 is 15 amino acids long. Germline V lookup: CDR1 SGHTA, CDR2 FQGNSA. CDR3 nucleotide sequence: TGTGCCAGCAGCTTAGAGGCCCGGGGCCGCGGGGAGCTGTTTTTT. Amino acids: CASSLEARGRGELFF.

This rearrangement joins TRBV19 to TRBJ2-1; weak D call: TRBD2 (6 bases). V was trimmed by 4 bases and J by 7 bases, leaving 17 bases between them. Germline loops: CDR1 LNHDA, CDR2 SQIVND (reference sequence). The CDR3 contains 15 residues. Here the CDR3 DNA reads TGTGCCAGTAGTAGCGGGCGCCGGGCGGGGAATGAGCAGTTCTTC. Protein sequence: CASSSGRRAGNEQFF.

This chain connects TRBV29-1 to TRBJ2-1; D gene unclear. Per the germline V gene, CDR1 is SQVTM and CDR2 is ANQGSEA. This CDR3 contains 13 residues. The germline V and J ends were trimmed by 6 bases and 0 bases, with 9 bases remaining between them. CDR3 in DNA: TGCAGCGTGAGGCCAAGCTCCTACAATGAGCAGTTCTTC. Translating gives CSVRPSSYNEQFF.

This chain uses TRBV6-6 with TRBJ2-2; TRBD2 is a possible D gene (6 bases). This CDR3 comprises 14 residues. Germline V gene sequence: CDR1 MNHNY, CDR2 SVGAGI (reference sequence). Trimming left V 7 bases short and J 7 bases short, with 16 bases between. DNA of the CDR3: TGTGCCAGCACCCAACTAGCTGGTGGCGGGGAGCTGTTTTTT. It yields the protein CASTQLAGGGELFF.

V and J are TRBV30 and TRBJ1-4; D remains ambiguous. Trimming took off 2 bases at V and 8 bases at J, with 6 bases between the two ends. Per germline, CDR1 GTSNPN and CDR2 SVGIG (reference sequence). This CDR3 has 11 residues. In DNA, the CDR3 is TGTGCCTGGAGTTCGTGGGAAAAACTGTTTTTT. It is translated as CAWSSWEKLFF.

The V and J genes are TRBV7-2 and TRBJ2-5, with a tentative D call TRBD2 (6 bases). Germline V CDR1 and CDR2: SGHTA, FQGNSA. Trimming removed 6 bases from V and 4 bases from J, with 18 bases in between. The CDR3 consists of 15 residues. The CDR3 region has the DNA TGTGCCAGCAGATCCGGGTCGGCGGGAACAGAGACCCAGTACTTC. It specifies CASRSGSAGTETQYF.

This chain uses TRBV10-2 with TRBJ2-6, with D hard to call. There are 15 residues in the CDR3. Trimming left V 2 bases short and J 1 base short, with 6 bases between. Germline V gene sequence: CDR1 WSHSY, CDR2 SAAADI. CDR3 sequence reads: CASSELSSGANVLTF. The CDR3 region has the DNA TGCGCCAGCAGTGAGCTATCTTCTGGGGCCAACGTCCTGACTTTC.

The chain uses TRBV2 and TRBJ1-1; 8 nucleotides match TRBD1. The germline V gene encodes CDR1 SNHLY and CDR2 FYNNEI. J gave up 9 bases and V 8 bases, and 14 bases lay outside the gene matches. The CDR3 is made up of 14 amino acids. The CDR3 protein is CASPTDREGYKAFF. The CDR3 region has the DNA TGTGCCAGCCCTACGGACAGGGAAGGTTATAAAGCTTTCTTT.

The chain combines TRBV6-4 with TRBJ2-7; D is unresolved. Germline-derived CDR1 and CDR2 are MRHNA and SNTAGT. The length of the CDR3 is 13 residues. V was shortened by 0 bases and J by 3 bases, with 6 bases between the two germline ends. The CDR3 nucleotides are TGTGCCAGCAGTGACTCTGACTGCTACGAGCAGTACTTC. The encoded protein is CASSDSDCYEQYF.

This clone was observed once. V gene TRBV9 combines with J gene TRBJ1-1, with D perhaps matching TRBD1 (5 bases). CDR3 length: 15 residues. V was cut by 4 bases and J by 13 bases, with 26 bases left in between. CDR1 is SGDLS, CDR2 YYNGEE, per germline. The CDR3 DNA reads TGTGCCAGCAGCACATCGACAGAGCCCTTGGGCAAAGGTTTCTTT. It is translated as CASSTSTEPLGKGFF.

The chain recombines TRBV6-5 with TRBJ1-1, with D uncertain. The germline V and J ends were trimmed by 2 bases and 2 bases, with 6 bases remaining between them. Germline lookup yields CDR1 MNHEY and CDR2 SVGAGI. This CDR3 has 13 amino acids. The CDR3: CASSYRLNTEAFF. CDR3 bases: TGTGCCAGCAGTTACCGGCTTAACACTGAAGCTTTCTTT.

The CDR3 nucleotides read TGTGCCAGCAGCCCCCCTTACGGGGAGCTGTTTTTT. Amino acids: CASSPPYGELFF. V gene TRBV7-9 combines with J gene TRBJ2-2; D gene unclear. Per germline, CDR1 SEHNR and CDR2 FQNEAQ (reference sequence). This CDR3 region has 12 residues. The germline V and J ends were trimmed by 5 bases and 7 bases, with 8 bases remaining between them.

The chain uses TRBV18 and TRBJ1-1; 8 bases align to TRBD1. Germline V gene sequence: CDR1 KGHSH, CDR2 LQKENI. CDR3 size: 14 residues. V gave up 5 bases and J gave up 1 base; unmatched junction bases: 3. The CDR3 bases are TGTGCCAGCTCAAGGACAGGGAAGAACACTGAAGCTTTCTTT. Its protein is CASSRTGKNTEAFF.

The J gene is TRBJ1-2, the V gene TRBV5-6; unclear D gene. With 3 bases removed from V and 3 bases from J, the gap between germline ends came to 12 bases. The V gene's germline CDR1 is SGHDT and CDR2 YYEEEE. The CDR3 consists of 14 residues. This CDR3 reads CASSSGILDYGYTF. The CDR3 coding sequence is TGTGCCAGCAGCTCGGGGATTCTGGACTATGGCTACACCTTC.

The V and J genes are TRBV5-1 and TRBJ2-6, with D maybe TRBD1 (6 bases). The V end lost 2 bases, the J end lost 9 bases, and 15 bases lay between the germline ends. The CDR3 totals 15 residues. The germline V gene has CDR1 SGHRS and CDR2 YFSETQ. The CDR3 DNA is TGCGCCAGCAGCTTAGTAACAGGGAAGGACAACGTCCTGACTTTC. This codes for CASSLVTGKDNVLTF.